The present T cell receptor beta chain was sequenced within a study of T cells after yellow fever vaccination. Study summary: Preparation used SMART-Seq v4 Ultra Low Input for the low-cell-number fractions. Study-wide results and limits: Weaker in magnitude, the secondary response showed a faster peak on day 5 versus 15. From the bulk population, abundant clonotypes could contaminate and appear within FACS-sorted repertoires.

Trimming took 2 bases from V and 5 from J, leaving 6 bases between them. Germline V CDR1 and CDR2: MNHEY, SVGEGT. The CDR3 has 13 amino acids. In making TCR cDNA, 5'RACE template switching added a universal primer site and UMIs to it. Via MiXCR, TCRdb re-called the 5' RACE reads, giving one row per CDR3 protein. The sample gives approximately 250,000 distinct CDR3 sequences, roughly 3.5% of which show up once; under 20% is in the top ten. This clonotype has a count of ten or more. Its antigen is not known. This chain connects TRBV6-2 or TRBV6-3 to TRBJ2-2; D not resolved. The TCR comes from a man aged 18-30 years who received the YFV17D yellow fever vaccine. Sequenced here: PBMCs, sampled 15 days after the yellow fever booster vaccination. The CDR3 DNA follows: TGTGCCAGCAGTTACCCCGAGACCGGGGAGCTGTTTTTT. This codes for CASSYPETGELFF.